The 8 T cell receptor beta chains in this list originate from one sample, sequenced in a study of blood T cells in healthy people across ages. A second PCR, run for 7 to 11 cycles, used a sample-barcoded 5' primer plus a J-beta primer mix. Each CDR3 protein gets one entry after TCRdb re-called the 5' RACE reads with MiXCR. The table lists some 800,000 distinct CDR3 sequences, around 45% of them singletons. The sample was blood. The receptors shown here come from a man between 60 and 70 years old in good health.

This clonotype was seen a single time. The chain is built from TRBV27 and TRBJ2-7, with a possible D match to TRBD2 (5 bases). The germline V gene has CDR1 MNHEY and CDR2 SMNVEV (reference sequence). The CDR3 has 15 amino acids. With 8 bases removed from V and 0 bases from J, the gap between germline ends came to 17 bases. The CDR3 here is CASRTTGSHSYEQYF. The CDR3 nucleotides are TGTGCCAGCCGCACGACGGGGTCCCACTCCTACGAGCAGTACTTC.

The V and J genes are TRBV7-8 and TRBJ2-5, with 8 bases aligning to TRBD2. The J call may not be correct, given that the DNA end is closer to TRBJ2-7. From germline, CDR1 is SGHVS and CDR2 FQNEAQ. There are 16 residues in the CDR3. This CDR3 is CASSRPVASGLDEQYF. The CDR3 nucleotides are TGTGCCAGCAGCCGACCCGTAGCTAGCGGGTTGGACGAGCAGTACTTC.

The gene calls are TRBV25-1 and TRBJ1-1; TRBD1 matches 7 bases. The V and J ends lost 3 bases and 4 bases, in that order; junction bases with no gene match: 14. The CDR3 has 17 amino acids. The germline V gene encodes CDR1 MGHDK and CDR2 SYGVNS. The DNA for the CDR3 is TGTGCCAGCAGTGACCAACAGGGGCCTGGTTTCGGCACTGAAGCTTTCTTT. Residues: CASSDQQGPGFGTEAFF.

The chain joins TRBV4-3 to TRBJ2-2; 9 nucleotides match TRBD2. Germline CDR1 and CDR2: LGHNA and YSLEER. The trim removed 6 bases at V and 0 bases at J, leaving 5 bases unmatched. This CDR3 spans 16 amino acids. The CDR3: CASRLAGATNTGELFF. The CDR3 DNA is TGCGCCAGCAGATTAGCGGGGGCCACGAACACCGGGGAGCTGTTTTTT.

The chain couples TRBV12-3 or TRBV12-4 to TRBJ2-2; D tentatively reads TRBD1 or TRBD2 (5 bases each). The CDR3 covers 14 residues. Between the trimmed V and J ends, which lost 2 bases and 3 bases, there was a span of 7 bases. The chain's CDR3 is CASSLWGHTGELFF. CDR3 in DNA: TGTGCCAGCAGTTTATGGGGACACACCGGGGAGCTGTTTTTT.

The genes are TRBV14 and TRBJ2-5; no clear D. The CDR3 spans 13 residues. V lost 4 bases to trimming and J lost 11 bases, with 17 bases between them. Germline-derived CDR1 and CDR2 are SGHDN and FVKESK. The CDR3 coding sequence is TGTGCCAGCAGCCCGCGAATCCCGCCGGAGCAGTACTTC. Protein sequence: CASSPRIPPEQYF.

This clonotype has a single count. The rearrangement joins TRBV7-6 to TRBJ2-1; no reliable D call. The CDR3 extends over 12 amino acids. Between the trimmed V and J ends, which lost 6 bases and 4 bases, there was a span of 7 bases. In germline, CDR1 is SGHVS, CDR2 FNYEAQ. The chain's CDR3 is CASRDLYNEQFF. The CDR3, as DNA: TGTGCCAGCAGGGACCTTTACAATGAGCAGTTCTTC.

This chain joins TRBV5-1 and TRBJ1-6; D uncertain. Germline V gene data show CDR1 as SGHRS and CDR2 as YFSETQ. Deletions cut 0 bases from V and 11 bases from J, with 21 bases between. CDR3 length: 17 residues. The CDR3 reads CASSLAEGTKVRTPLHF. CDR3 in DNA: TGCGCCAGCAGCTTGGCGGAGGGAACGAAGGTTCGGACACCCCTCCACTTT.